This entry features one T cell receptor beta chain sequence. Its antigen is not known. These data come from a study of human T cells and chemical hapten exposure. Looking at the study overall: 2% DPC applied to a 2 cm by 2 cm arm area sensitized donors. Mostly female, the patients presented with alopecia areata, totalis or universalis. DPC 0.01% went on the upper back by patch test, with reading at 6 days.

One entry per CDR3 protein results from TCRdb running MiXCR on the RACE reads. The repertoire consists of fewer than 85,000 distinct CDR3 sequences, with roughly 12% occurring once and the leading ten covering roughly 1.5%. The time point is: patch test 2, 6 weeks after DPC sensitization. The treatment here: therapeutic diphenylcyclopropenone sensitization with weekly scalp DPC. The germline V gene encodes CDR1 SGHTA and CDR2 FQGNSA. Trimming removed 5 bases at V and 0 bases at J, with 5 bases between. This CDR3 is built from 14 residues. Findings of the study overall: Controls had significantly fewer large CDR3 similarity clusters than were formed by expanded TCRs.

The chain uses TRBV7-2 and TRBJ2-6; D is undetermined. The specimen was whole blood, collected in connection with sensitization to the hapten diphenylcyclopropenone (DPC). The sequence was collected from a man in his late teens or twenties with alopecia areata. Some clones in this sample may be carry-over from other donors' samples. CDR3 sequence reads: CASSPPSGANVLTF. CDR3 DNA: TGTGCCAGCAGCCCCCCCTCTGGGGCCAACGTCCTGACTTTC.